This T cell receptor beta chain stems from a study of shared clonotypes between healthy human individuals. The V segment lost 5 bases and the J segment 5 bases; nucleotides outside the gene matches: 10. CDR1 and CDR2 from the germline V gene are SGHNT and YENEEA. The CDR3 has 15 amino acids. Using immunoSEQ multiplex PCR, the repertoire was profiled, and TCRdb retains in-frame clones only, with some absent. The sample lists 2 million to 2.5 million clones; almost 96% were seen once. The chain carries TRBV11-3 and TRBJ2-3; 7 nucleotides match TRBD1. The receptor's source is a man in his late teens or twenties in good health. Sample: naive CD4+ T cells sorted from blood. Subset indicated: CD45RA+ positively selected. The CDR3: CASSTGQRSEDTQYF. The CDR3 DNA follows: TGTGCCAGCAGCACGGGACAGCGGTCAGAAGATACGCAGTATTTT.